Each of the 29 T cell receptor beta chains below was sequenced from the same sample in a study of beta chain features in type 1 diabetes. Investigators reverse transcribed all isolated RNA, so they sequenced expressed TCRB transcripts. The assay was immunoSEQ multiplex PCR, and TCRdb's table has in-frame clones only and misses some. Of 450,000 or so clones in the sample, 10% to 12% are singletons; the top ten hold approximately 0.05%. Source material: naive CD4+ T cells from blood. The receptors come from a young woman in good health.

This clone has just a few counts. The rearrangement uses TRBV7-9 and TRBJ1-1; D gene unclear. The CDR3 totals 11 residues. Trimming cost V 5 bases and J 9 bases, with 10 bases left between them. Germline lookup yields CDR1 SEHNR and CDR2 FQNEAQ (reference sequence). DNA of the CDR3: TGTGCCAGCAGCGTAGGATACCAAGCTTTCTTT. Translated: CASSVGYQAFF. The full variable domain, its missing parts supplied by reference TRBV7-9 and TRBJ1-1, is DTGVSQNPRHKITKRGQNVTFRCDPISEHNRLYWYRQTLGQGPEFLTYFQNEAQLEKSRLLSDRFSAERPKGSFSTLEIQRTEQGDSAMYLCASSVGYQAFFGQGTRLTVV.

In the case of this clone: In the same sample, other DNA sequences code for this CDR3. This rearrangement joins TRBV18 to TRBJ2-3; the D is unclear. The germline V gene has CDR1 KGHSH and CDR2 LQKENI. CDR3 length: 13 amino acids. V gave up 3 bases and J gave up 0 bases, with 4 bases separating them. This CDR3 is CASSPPSTDTQYF. CDR3 nucleotide sequence: TGTGCCAGCTCACCTCCTAGCACAGATACGCAGTATTTT.

This clone came up a few times. Other nucleotide sequences from this sample produce the same CDR3. CDR3 sequence: CASSLGHRLAKNIQYF. CDR3 DNA: TGTGCCAGCAGCTTGGGGCACAGACTAGCCAAAAACATTCAGTACTTC. V and J are TRBV5-4 and TRBJ2-4; D uncertain. Germline-derived CDR1 and CDR2 are SGHNT and YYREEE (reference sequence). Trimming took 0 bases from V and 0 from J, leaving 10 bases between them. The CDR3 sequence is 16 residues long.

The chain employs TRBV18 and TRBJ1-1, with 8 bases matching TRBD1. The junction had 10 bases not matched to a gene; V was cut back by 3 bases and J by 4 bases. Germline CDR1 reads KGHSH; CDR2 reads LQKENI. The CDR3 covers 16 residues. The CDR3 loop reads CASSPLQGGGGTEAFF. CDR3 nucleotide sequence: TGTGCCAGCTCACCGTTACAGGGGGGAGGTGGCACTGAAGCTTTCTTT.

This clone was detected once. The chain combines TRBV7-2 with TRBJ2-5, with 12 positions matching TRBD2. Germline CDR1 SGHTA, CDR2 FQGNSA. Trimming cost V 1 base and J 4 bases; bases outside gene matches: 1. The CDR3 is 15 amino acids. CDR3 nucleotides: TGTGCCAGCAGCTTAGTACTAGCGGGAGGAGAGACCCAGTACTTC. This codes for CASSLVLAGGETQYF.

The V and J genes are TRBV11-1 and TRBJ2-4; D gene uncertain. Germline V gene data show CDR1 as SGHAT and CDR2 as FQDESV (reference sequence). The CDR3 length is 14 residues. With 2 bases removed from V and 10 bases from J, the gap between germline ends came to 15 bases. CDR3 DNA: TGTGCCAGCAGCTTATATGTAGGCCTAGGGATTCAGTACTTC. This codes for CASSLYVGLGIQYF.

A remark on this clone: This CDR3 is also generated by other DNA sequences in the sample. The chain has TRBV7-9 and TRBJ1-1; unclear D gene. The CDR3 contains 13 residues. Trimming removed 2 bases at V and 1 base at J, with 5 bases between. Germline assignment: CDR1 SEHNR and CDR2 FQNEAQ (reference sequence). The CDR3 region has the DNA TGTGCCAGCAGCTTACGGGAGAACACTGAAGCTTTCTTT. Translation gives CASSLRENTEAFF.

The rearrangement uses TRBV9 and TRBJ2-7; 9 bases line up with TRBD2. The CDR3 is made up of 14 amino acids. Looked up from germline, CDR1 is SGDLS and CDR2 is YYNGEE. Unmatched junction bases numbered 6, after V lost 4 bases and J lost 4 bases. CDR3 nucleotides: TGTGCCAGCAGCTCTACTAGCGGGTCTTACGAGCAGTACTTC. This sequence encodes CASSSTSGSYEQYF.

The gene calls are TRBV14 and TRBJ2-7; D is unclear. This CDR3 region has 14 residues. Germline assignment: CDR1 SGHDN and CDR2 FVKESK. The germline V and J ends were trimmed by 1 base and 0 bases, with 7 bases remaining between them. As DNA, the CDR3 is TGTGCCAGCAGCCAAGTCCCGAACTCCTACGAGCAGTACTTC. Translated: CASSQVPNSYEQYF.

V gene TRBV4-1 combines with J gene TRBJ1-1; no clear D gene. Germline V gene lookup returns CDR1 MGHRA and CDR2 YSYEKL. Trimming cost V 1 base and J 1 base, with 10 bases left between them. This CDR3 has 15 residues. The DNA of the CDR3 is TGCGCCAGCAGCCAAGTTTTTTCGGGGAACACTGAAGCTTTCTTT. It codes for CASSQVFSGNTEAFF.

This clone was observed a few times. The rearrangement links TRBV20-1 to TRBJ2-1; tentative D call: TRBD2 (5 bases). CDR3 length equals 11 residues. With 7 bases removed from V and 8 bases from J, the gap between germline ends came to 12 bases. Germline assignment: CDR1 DFQATT and CDR2 SNEGSKA (reference sequence). The CDR3 loop is CSVLGVHEQFF. The CDR3 DNA reads as TGCAGTGTCCTCGGGGTACATGAGCAGTTCTTC.

V and J are TRBV7-3 and TRBJ2-3; 7 bases match TRBD2. The CDR3 runs 15 residues. With V trimmed by 2 bases and J by 4 bases, 6 bases remained unmatched. Germline loops: CDR1 SGHTA, CDR2 FQGTGA. CDR3 nucleotides: TGTGCCAGCAGCTTAGCCGGCGGGAGCTCAGATACGCAGTATTTT. Its protein product is CASSLAGGSSDTQYF.

This chain uses TRBV28 with TRBJ1-1; D remains ambiguous. The CDR3 loop spans 12 amino acids. Looked up from germline, CDR1 is MDHEN and CDR2 is SYDVKM. Trimming removed 3 bases from V and 4 bases from J, with 6 bases in between. The CDR3 reads CASSLLGTEAFF. CDR3 nucleotides: TGTGCCAGCAGTTTGTTGGGCACTGAAGCTTTCTTT.

The chain combines TRBV7-9 with TRBJ1-2; 7 positions agree with TRBD1. V dropped 2 bases and J dropped 10; count of bases not matched to a gene: 10. The CDR3 loop spans 14 amino acids. Germline V gives CDR1 SEHNR, CDR2 FQNEAQ (reference sequence). The CDR3 sequence is CASSLSGGPADYTF. CDR3 in DNA: TGTGCCAGCAGCTTATCAGGGGGGCCTGCTGACTACACCTTC.

This clone was detected a few times. Other DNA sequences in this specimen translate into the identical CDR3. The chain combines TRBV7-9 with TRBJ1-5; 10 nucleotides align to TRBD1. The ends lost 5 bases at V and 4 bases at J; junction bases unmatched: 5. Germline CDR1 SEHNR, CDR2 FQNEAQ (reference sequence). This CDR3 contains 15 residues. CDR3 nucleotides: TGTGCCAGCAGCCTCGGGACAGGGGAGAATCAGCCCCAGCATTTT. Translating gives CASSLGTGENQPQHF.

This clone was seen a few times. The sample carries other DNA sequences with the same CDR3. V and J are TRBV7-9 and TRBJ2-7; no clear D. V lost 5 bases to trimming and J lost 2 bases, with 4 bases between them. Germline V gene lookup returns CDR1 SEHNR and CDR2 FQNEAQ (reference sequence). The CDR3 sequence is 11 residues long. This CDR3 reads CASSLTYEQYF. The CDR3 bases are TGTGCCAGCAGCCTTACCTACGAGCAGTACTTC.

This chain links TRBV7-9 with TRBJ2-1; 13 nucleotides align to TRBD2. Unmatched junction bases numbered 6, after V lost 5 bases and J lost 8 bases. CDR3 length: 15 residues. CDR1 is SEHNR and CDR2 is FQNEAQ in the germline V gene (reference sequence). CDR3 bases: TGTGCCAGCAGCAGAGGGACTAGCGGGAACGATGAGCAGTTCTTC. It is translated as CASSRGTSGNDEQFF.

In its sample, this clone was seen a few times. The rearrangement uses TRBV5-1 and TRBJ2-3; D remains ambiguous. Germline V CDR1 and CDR2: SGHRS, YFSETQ. The ends were cut back, 7 bases at V and 5 bases at J, with 11 bases in the middle. The CDR3 spans 12 residues. Here the CDR3 DNA reads TGCGCCAGCGGACCGCGGCAAGATACGCAGTATTTT. It yields the protein CASGPRQDTQYF.

The V and J genes are TRBV7-2 and TRBJ2-1; 9 bases are a match to TRBD1. CDR3 length equals 16 residues. Trimming at V came to 5 bases and at J to 10 bases, leaving 15 bases not matched to a gene. Germline CDR1 is SGHTA and CDR2 is FQGNSA. The CDR3 protein is CASSALGTGSRGEQFF. CDR3 in DNA: TGTGCCAGCAGCGCCCTAGGGACAGGGAGTAGAGGCGAGCAGTTCTTC. Filled out from reference TRBV7-2 and TRBJ2-1, the complete variable domain reads GAGVSQSPSNKVTEKGKDVELRCDPISGHTALYWYRQSLGQGLEFLIYFQGNSAPDKSGLPSDRFSAERTGGSVSTLTIQRTQQEDSAVYLCASSALGTGSRGEQFFGPGTRLTVL.

The V and J genes are TRBV19 and TRBJ2-3; D is perhaps TRBD2 (6 bases). This CDR3 is built from 14 residues. V dropped 5 bases and J dropped 1 base, with 10 bases sitting between them. Germline V gives CDR1 LNHDA, CDR2 SQIVND (reference sequence). In DNA form, the CDR3 reads TGTGCCAGTAGTGTGGTAGCGGGCACAGATACGCAGTATTTT. This codes for CASSVVAGTDTQYF.

This rearrangement joins TRBV12-5 to TRBJ2-7; D gene unclear. Looked up from germline, CDR1 is LGHNT and CDR2 is FRNRAP. The CDR3 totals 13 residues. Trimming stripped 2 bases from V and 2 bases from J, with 7 bases between. The chain's CDR3 is CASGLSATYEQYF. DNA for the CDR3: TGTGCTAGTGGTTTGTCCGCGACCTACGAGCAGTACTTC.

The J gene is TRBJ1-6, the V gene TRBV5-1, with 8 bases identical to TRBD1. V lost 0 bases, J lost 7 bases, and 3 bases stayed unmatched. Germline V gene data show CDR1 as SGHRS and CDR2 as YFSETQ. The CDR3 length is 15 residues. CDR3 DNA sequence: TGCGCCAGCAGCTTGGATGGACAGGGCAATTCACCCCTCCACTTT. Translation: CASSLDGQGNSPLHF.

For this clone: This sample includes further DNA sequences coding for the same CDR3. The chain combines TRBV30 with TRBJ2-5, with a weak D call TRBD2 (5 bases). V was pared by 2 bases and J by 2 bases, with 9 bases between. Germline lookup yields CDR1 GTSNPN and CDR2 SVGIG (reference sequence). The CDR3 contains 13 residues. This CDR3 is CAWSRSGQETQYF. The CDR3 DNA reads as TGTGCCTGGAGTCGGAGCGGACAAGAGACCCAGTACTTC.

This clone showed up just a few times. The V and J genes are TRBV18 and TRBJ1-2; perhaps TRBD1 as D (5 bases). The CDR3 is made up of 16 amino acids. The germline V gene has CDR1 KGHSH and CDR2 LQKENI. V was trimmed by 5 bases and J by 5 bases, leaving 21 bases between them. CDR3 nucleotides: TGTGCCAGCTCAGCAGATTCCGGGACCCAAGAATATGGCTACACCTTC. Amino acids: CASSADSGTQEYGYTF. Complete variable domain (other parts from reference TRBV18 and TRBJ1-2): NAGVMQNPRHLVRRRGQEARLRCSPMKGHSHVYWYRQLPEEGLKFMVYLQKENIIDESGMPKERFSAEFPKEGPSILRIQQVVRGDSAAYFCASSADSGTQEYGYTFGSGTRLTVV.

The rearrangement joins TRBV9 to TRBJ2-3; D is unresolved. The CDR3 has 13 residues. Trimming cost V 4 bases and J 4 bases, with 10 bases left between them. Germline CDR1 reads SGDLS; CDR2 reads YYNGEE. The CDR3 region has the DNA TGTGCCAGCAGCCGCCGGGTCCCAGATACGCAGTATTTT. This sequence encodes CASSRRVPDTQYF. Together with reference TRBV9 and TRBJ2-3, the CDR3 gives the full variable domain: DSGVTQTPKHLITATGQRVTLRCSPRSGDLSVYWYQQSLDQGLQFLIQYYNGEERAKGNILERFSAQQFPDLHSELNLSSLELGDSALYFCASSRRVPDTQYFGPGTRLTVL.

This clone was found a few times. The V call is TRBV7-9, the J call TRBJ2-7, with D perhaps given as TRBD1 or TRBD2 (6 bases each). Germline-derived CDR1 and CDR2 are SEHNR and FQNEAQ (reference sequence). The CDR3 is 17 amino acids. V was shortened by 0 bases and J by 0 bases, with 15 bases between the two germline ends. The CDR3 is CASSLAPLGGSSYEQYF. CDR3 DNA sequence: TGTGCCAGCAGCTTAGCGCCACTAGGGGGGTCCTCCTACGAGCAGTACTTC.

This chain joins TRBV27 and TRBJ2-7; 13 bases are shared with TRBD2. CDR3 length: 17 residues. CDR1 and CDR2 from the germline V gene are MNHEY and SMNVEV (reference sequence). Unmatched junction bases numbered 7, after V lost 5 bases and J lost 0 bases. CDR3 residues: CASSLPRTSGSSYEQYV. DNA of the CDR3: TGTGCCAGCAGTCTTCCTAGGACTAGCGGGAGCTCCTACGAGCAGTACGTC.

The chain uses TRBV7-2 and TRBJ2-3, with TRBD2 matching over 8 bases. This CDR3 has 15 amino acids. With V trimmed by 5 bases and J by 2 bases, 6 bases remained unmatched. Germline V lookup: CDR1 SGHTA, CDR2 FQGNSA. CDR3 coding DNA: TGTGCCAGCAGCCTAGGACTAGCACTCACAGATACGCAGTATTTT. Translation gives CASSLGLALTDTQYF.

This chain uses TRBV7-2 with TRBJ2-3; D gene uncertain. Looked up from germline, CDR1 is SGHTA and CDR2 is FQGNSA. The CDR3 consists of 13 residues. Deletions cut 7 bases from V and 0 bases from J, with 8 bases between. This CDR3 reads CASTWSSTDTQYF. The CDR3 region has the DNA TGTGCCAGCACTTGGAGTAGCACAGATACGCAGTATTTT.